This note documents a single TCR beta chain sequence. Its target antigen remains unknown. No base quality values were provided; no much bigger clone lies one nucleotide off. The collaborating institutions used their own protocols to collect whole blood in K2EDTA tubes. Collaborator samples were shipped for TCRbeta analysis as frozen whole blood, isolated PBMCs, or DNA extracted from either sample type. This sample is drawn from a study of blood T cell repertoires in COVID-19 (dated by TCRdb to 2020 to 2021). Background for the entire study: The collaborator samples originated in the United States, Italy and Spain and spanned the acute and convalescent phases of COVID-19. The material from the prospective study consisted of cDNA or gDNA derived from T cells, B-cell-depleted T cells, or PBMCs. Samples came from the ongoing ImmuneRACE study (first 160 participants) plus 1,254 subjects from 6 global collaborators. The repertoires were made available in a free public database intended to serve as a resource for research on the immune response to SARS-CoV-2. Deeply sampled blood TCRbeta repertoires from subjects exposed to, actively infected with, or recovered from COVID-19 were included in the dataset. Where available, HLA class I and class II types were obtained from metadata supplied by the sample provider rather than from assay-based typing. Sample metadata almost always included a de-identified subject ID, COVID-19 status, age in years and sex.

Its CDR3 holds 15 amino acids, cysteine through phenylalanine. Only CDR3 DNA remains: 45 bases, in frame from the first base. CDR1 and CDR2 are drawn from the germline V gene: KGHSH, LQKENI. Trimming removed 2 bases from V and 0 bases from J, leaving 5 bases between the germline ends. The immunoSEQ Assay, a bias-controlled multiplex PCR, was used to amplify TCRbeta CDR3 regions from genomic DNA. In the source study's methods: The number of nucleated cells in each sample was estimated from the amplification of reference gene primers within the assay. To quantify the absolute abundance of each unique TCRbeta CDR3 rearrangement, sequence reads were collapsed and filtered. For each sample, productive Simpson clonality was calculated as the square root of Simpson's diversity index over productive rearrangements. In its TCRdb copy, this immuneACCESS table keeps in-frame sequences only and misses some clones. Where compared with another copy, unresolved V genes explain less than half of these, and the others have no known cause. That table gives V, J and clone size, and the DNA gave D and trimming. The sample table shows 140,000 or so clones, and more than 60% are seen once. The top ten clonotypes cover approximately 17% of the sample.

The paper's findings and limits, for the study overall: How much clinical and demographic metadata was included differed by source and by participant, and the metadata was provided uncurated.

Sequencing used peripheral blood. The clonotype was recovered from a middle-aged man with acute or convalescent COVID-19. The chain employs TRBV18 and TRBJ1-6; a confident D gene designation cannot be given. CDR3 sequence: CASSPGSSYNSPLHF. The bases read TGTGCCAGCTCACCAGGGAGCTCCTATAATTCACCCCTCCACTTT.